The 32 T cell receptor beta chains below all came from one sample that was sequenced in a study of CD8 T cells in ankylosing spondylitis. TCRdb called the 5' RACE reads again in MiXCR, with one record for every CDR3 protein. The sample records 500,000 to 650,000 distinct CDR3 sequences, under 5.5% being singletons. Study-level results: There was a TCR beta motif, made of several highly homologous variants, that appeared characteristic of ankylosing spondylitis blood.

Their specific antigens are unknown. Sequenced sample: blood, either unsorted or a sorted T cell fraction (not recorded which). These receptors all come from a male donor with ankylosing spondylitis.

This clonotype was observed many times. This chain connects TRBV9 to TRBJ2-4; no firm D call. V dropped 0 bases and J dropped 4 bases, with 8 bases sitting between them. CDR1 is SGDLS, CDR2 YYNGEE, per germline. The CDR3 length is 14 residues. CDR3 DNA: TGTGCCAGCAGCGTAGACAGAGCTAAAAACATTCAGTACTTC. Translated: CASSVDRAKNIQYF. The whole variable domain, filled in from reference TRBV9 and TRBJ2-4, reads DSGVTQTPKHLITATGQRVTLRCSPRSGDLSVYWYQQSLDQGLQFLIQYYNGEERAKGNILERFSAQQFPDLHSELNLSSLELGDSALYFCASSVDRAKNIQYFGAGTRLSVL.

The genes are TRBV5-1 and TRBJ1-1, with unresolved D. Per the germline V gene, CDR1 is SGHRS and CDR2 is YFSETQ. The CDR3 is 14 residues long. Trimming left V 1 base short and J 0 bases short, with 7 bases between. The CDR3: CASSLYGLNTEAFF. CDR3 coding DNA: TGCGCCAGCAGCTTGTACGGATTGAACACTGAAGCTTTCTTT.

This clonotype was detected ten times or more. The chain recombines TRBV24-1 with TRBJ1-5; D ambiguous. In germline, CDR1 is KGHDR, CDR2 SFDVKD. V was clipped by 5 bases and J by 5 bases, with 9 bases between them. The CDR3 is 13 residues long. CDR3 amino acids: CATSATYDQPQHF. CDR3 nucleotides: TGTGCCACCAGTGCGACCTACGATCAGCCCCAGCATTTT.

This clonotype was seen repeatedly, ten times or more. The CDR3 here is CASSLAGQTNQPQHF. Here the CDR3 DNA reads TGTGCCAGCAGCTTAGCAGGTCAGACTAATCAGCCCCAGCATTTT. V gene TRBV7-9 combines with J gene TRBJ1-5, with D uncertain. Germline CDR1 SEHNR, CDR2 FQNEAQ (reference sequence). Trimming left V 0 bases short and J 4 bases short, with 10 bases between. The CDR3 totals 15 residues.

This clonotype was detected many times. V gene TRBV7-2 combines with J gene TRBJ1-2, with TRBD1 matching over 9 bases. The V gene end was trimmed by 4 bases and the J gene end by 3 bases; junction bases not matched to a gene: 3. The CDR3 is made up of 14 amino acids. The V gene's germline CDR1 is SGHTA and CDR2 FQGNSA. CDR3 nucleotide sequence: TGTGCCAGCAGCTCCCGACAGGGGGACTATGGCTACACCTTC. Encoded protein: CASSSRQGDYGYTF.

The rearrangement links TRBV5-1 to TRBJ2-5; D tentatively reads TRBD1 or TRBD2 (5 bases each). V lost 0 bases and J 11 bases, leaving 14 bases between the germline ends. Germline CDR1 and CDR2: SGHRS and YFSETQ. The CDR3 sequence is 13 residues long. The CDR3 sequence: CASSLDFRGPQYF. DNA for the CDR3: TGCGCCAGCAGCTTGGATTTTCGGGGACCTCAGTACTTC.

This clonotype was counted many times. The gene calls are TRBV7-2 and TRBJ1-4, with D uncertain. Deletions cut 0 bases from V and 5 bases from J, with 13 bases between. CDR1 is SGHTA and CDR2 is FQGNSA in the germline V gene. This CDR3 comprises 16 residues. The CDR3 DNA is TGTGCCAGCAGCTTAGCGTTAGAAGCGATAAATGAAAAACTGTTTTTT. Its translation is CASSLALEAINEKLFF.

In its sample, this clonotype was seen many times. The chain is built from TRBV5-1 and TRBJ1-3; tentative D call: TRBD1 (5 bases). The CDR3 covers 16 residues. Germline V gene sequence: CDR1 SGHRS, CDR2 YFSETQ. V lost 4 bases and J lost 7, with 21 bases in between. CDR3 nucleotide sequence: TGCGCCAGCAGCCGAACGACAGCCGAAGGAGGTAACACCATATATTTT. Protein sequence: CASSRTTAEGGNTIYF.

This clonotype has a count of ten or more. This chain joins TRBV12-3 or TRBV12-4 and TRBJ2-5; D not certain. V lost 2 bases and J 1 base, leaving 8 bases between the germline ends. The CDR3 contains 14 residues. CDR3 region: CASSLSAVQETQYF. CDR3 nucleotide sequence: TGTGCCAGCAGTTTAAGCGCGGTCCAAGAGACCCAGTACTTC.

This clonotype occurred many times. The chain uses TRBV7-9 and TRBJ1-1; TRBD1 aligns across 7 bases. The CDR3 extends over 15 amino acids. V trimming: 8 bases; J trimming: 3 bases; junction bases outside the gene matches: 12. Germline CDR1 is SEHNR and CDR2 is FQNEAQ (reference sequence). The CDR3 region has the DNA TGTGCCAGCGAAGGGGGCAAAGGGTGGTACACTGAAGCTTTCTTT. It codes for CASEGGKGWYTEAFF.

The table lists this clonotype with many counts. The chain is built from TRBV10-3 and TRBJ2-3; 9 bases align to TRBD2. The CDR3 covers 16 residues. With V trimmed by 2 bases and J by 2 bases, 5 bases remained unmatched. Germline values: CDR1 ENHRY, CDR2 SYGVKD. CDR3 loop: CAISELGGGDTDTQYF. The CDR3 DNA is TGTGCCATCAGTGAGCTGGGCGGGGGGGACACAGATACGCAGTATTTT.

This chain connects TRBV5-1 to TRBJ1-1; TRBD1 aligns across 9 bases. Trimming at V came to 0 bases and at J to 4 bases, leaving 4 bases not matched to a gene. Germline CDR1 SGHRS, CDR2 YFSETQ. The CDR3 totals 15 residues. The CDR3 nucleotides read TGCGCCAGCAGCTTGGGCGGACAGGGGAGCACTGAAGCTTTCTTT. This translates into CASSLGGQGSTEAFF. Complete variable domain (other parts from reference TRBV5-1 and TRBJ1-1): KAGVTQTPRYLIKTRGQQVTLSCSPISGHRSVSWYQQTPGQGLQFLFEYFSETQRNKGNFPGRFSGRQFSNSRSEMNVSTLELGDSALYLCASSLGGQGSTEAFFGQGTRLTVV.

This clonotype was found many times. The chain employs TRBV6-1 and TRBJ2-7, with 8 nucleotides matching TRBD1. V lost 6 bases, J lost 6 bases, and 13 bases stayed unmatched. Germline values: CDR1 MNHNS, CDR2 SASEGT. This CDR3 is built from 15 residues. DNA for the CDR3: TGTGCCAGCAGCCAAACCCCCTCCGGGACAGGCGAGCAGTACTTC. Its protein is CASSQTPSGTGEQYF.

This clonotype was observed at least ten times. The rearrangement joins TRBV6-2 or TRBV6-3 to TRBJ2-3, with D hard to call. V dropped 5 bases and J dropped 2 bases, with 5 bases sitting between them. The CDR3 has 12 amino acids. Germline V gene data show CDR1 as MNHEY and CDR2 as SVGEGT. This CDR3 is CASSTHTDTQYF. The CDR3 DNA sequence: TGTGCCAGCAGTACACACACAGATACGCAGTATTTT.

This clonotype was detected a few times. This chain uses TRBV5-1 with TRBJ1-1, with D uncertain. Trimming cost V 4 bases and J 3 bases, with 10 bases left between them. The CDR3 contains 13 residues. Germline loops: CDR1 SGHRS, CDR2 YFSETQ. The CDR3 loop is CASSKGPHTEAFF. CDR3 DNA: TGCGCCAGCAGCAAAGGACCGCACACTGAAGCTTTCTTT.

At least ten counts were recorded for this clonotype. V usage is TRBV12-3 or TRBV12-4 and J usage is TRBJ2-1, with 8 bases lining up with TRBD1. This CDR3 is 15 amino acids long. The V segment lost 5 bases and the J segment 6 bases; nucleotides outside the gene matches: 9. The CDR3 DNA sequence: TGTGCCAGCAGTCGCCAGGGGGCCCTCCCCAATGAGCAGTTCTTC. Translation gives CASSRQGALPNEQFF.

There are many counts of this clonotype. This sequence joins TRBV29-1 and TRBJ2-1, with unresolved D. Trimming took 7 bases from V and 2 from J, leaving 12 bases between them. Per germline, CDR1 SQVTM and CDR2 ANQGSEA. The CDR3 has 13 amino acids. CDR3 region: CSAVSTTYNEQFF. CDR3 nucleotides: TGCAGCGCTGTGAGCACGACCTACAATGAGCAGTTCTTC.

A few counts support this clonotype. This sequence may be a read error, since a much larger clone differs from it by one base. The J gene is TRBJ1-2, the V gene TRBV20-1; weak D call: TRBD1 (6 bases). The CDR3 runs to 11 residues. Germline assignment: CDR1 DFQATT and CDR2 SNEGSKA (reference sequence). Trimming left V 5 bases short and J 7 bases short, with 11 bases between. The CDR3 coding sequence is TGCAGTGCTGGGGGGCCGACTGGCTACACCTTC. Its protein product is CSAGGPTGYTF.

In its sample, this clonotype was seen many times. The gene calls are TRBV29-1 and TRBJ2-1; 9 bases map to TRBD2. The CDR3 totals 15 residues. V gave up 1 base and J gave up 1 base; unmatched junction bases: 2. The germline CDR1 and CDR2 sequences are SQVTM and ANQGSEA. In DNA, the CDR3 is TGCAGCGTTGAAGGTAGCGGGAGATCCTACAATGAGCAGTTCTTC. Translated: CSVEGSGRSYNEQFF.

In this sample, this clonotype turned up many times. The chain uses TRBV27 and TRBJ2-7, with D possibly TRBD1 on 6 matching bases. Trimming shortened V by 4 bases and J by 8 bases, and 12 bases separated the two germline ends. The length of the CDR3 is 12 residues. CDR1 MNHEY and CDR2 SMNVEV come from the germline V gene (reference sequence). The CDR3 is CASSSPGQKQYF. CDR3 sequence (DNA): TGTGCCAGCAGTTCTCCGGGACAAAAGCAGTACTTC.

This clonotype was observed many times. CDR3 coding DNA: TGCAGTGTCTTGGGGGCTGGTGGTGAAAAACTGTTTTTT. Protein sequence: CSVLGAGGEKLFF. The genes are TRBV20-1 and TRBJ1-4; weak D call: TRBD1 (6 bases). CDR3 length: 13 amino acids. V lost 7 bases to trimming and J lost 7 bases, with 16 bases between them. Germline V lookup: CDR1 DFQATT, CDR2 SNEGSKA (reference sequence).

This clonotype was counted between two and nine times. The chain employs TRBV5-1 and TRBJ1-4; D possibly corresponds to TRBD1 (5 bases). Germline V gene data show CDR1 as SGHRS and CDR2 as YFSETQ. This CDR3 region has 15 residues. With 3 bases removed from V and 8 bases from J, the gap between germline ends came to 17 bases. CDR3 sequence (DNA): TGCGCCAGCAGCTGGCAGGGATTGAAGGACGAAAAACTGTTTTTT. This translates into CASSWQGLKDEKLFF.

This clonotype has at least ten counts. This chain uses TRBV5-1 with TRBJ2-7; maybe TRBD2 (5 bases). The germline V gene has CDR1 SGHRS and CDR2 YFSETQ. The germline V and J ends were trimmed by 4 bases and 9 bases, with 23 bases remaining between them. The CDR3 extends over 15 amino acids. The CDR3 region has the DNA TGCGCCAGCAGCCAAGTTTCCGGGGAGCTACTCGTGCAGTACTTC. Translated: CASSQVSGELLVQYF.

Ten or more counts support this clonotype. The gene calls are TRBV6-4 and TRBJ2-3, with a possible D match to TRBD1 (6 bases). The CDR3 loop spans 15 amino acids. The V end was cut by 6 bases, the J end by 5 bases, with 18 bases between. Germline V gives CDR1 MRHNA, CDR2 SNTAGT. In DNA form, the CDR3 reads TGTGCCAGCAGCGGCGCAGGGGATCGTCAAGATACGCAGTATTTT. It translates to CASSGAGDRQDTQYF.

This clonotype has at least ten counts. V gene TRBV20-1 combines with J gene TRBJ1-1; 7 bases align to TRBD1. The CDR3 is 13 residues long. Trimming cost V 5 bases and J 5 bases; bases outside gene matches: 8. Germline assignment: CDR1 DFQATT and CDR2 SNEGSKA (reference sequence). The CDR3 reads CSADTQGRTEAFF. In DNA form, the CDR3 reads TGCAGTGCTGACACACAGGGGAGGACTGAAGCTTTCTTT.

Comment on this clonotype: A much more abundant neighbour one base away suggests this may be a read error. The V gene is TRBV6-5, the J gene TRBJ1-2; a weak D match, TRBD1 (5 bases). CDR1 is MNHEY and CDR2 is SVGAGI in the germline V gene. The CDR3 loop spans 15 amino acids. The DNA of the CDR3 is TGTGCCAGCAGTTACTCACGGGGAGGGGAGTATGGCTACATCTTC. It encodes CASSYSRGGEYGYIF.

At least ten counts were recorded for this clonotype. V is TRBV7-2 and J is TRBJ1-5, with D hard to call. The CDR3 runs 14 residues. Germline V gene data show CDR1 as SGHTA and CDR2 as FQGNSA. Trimming took 5 bases from V and 7 from J, leaving 15 bases between them. The DNA for the CDR3 is TGTGCCAGCAGCCTACGCGGGGAGAGGCAGCCCCAGCATTTT. As protein: CASSLRGERQPQHF.

This chain joins TRBV3-1 and TRBJ2-1; TRBD1 agrees at 8 bases. The germline V gene has CDR1 LGHDT and CDR2 YNNKEL (reference sequence). The CDR3 is 15 residues long. V lost 4 bases and J lost 3; bases outside the gene matches: 5. CDR3 amino acids: CASSPNGQGYNEQFF. The CDR3 coding sequence is TGTGCCAGCAGCCCGAACGGACAGGGCTACAATGAGCAGTTCTTC.

This clonotype was picked up many times. J is TRBJ1-1 and V is TRBV6-1, with TRBD1 matching over 8 bases. The germline V gene has CDR1 MNHNS and CDR2 SASEGT. J was trimmed by 0 bases and V by 5 bases; bases with no gene match: 11. The CDR3 contains 17 residues. CDR3 sequence reads: CASSLGLTGGVNTEAFF. DNA of the CDR3: TGTGCCAGCAGTCTGGGACTTACAGGGGGGGTGAACACTGAAGCTTTCTTT.

The chain has TRBV27 and TRBJ1-3, with a possible D match to TRBD1 (6 bases). Deletions cut 6 bases from V and 4 bases from J, with 16 bases between. The CDR3 is made up of 15 amino acids. Germline-derived CDR1 and CDR2 are MNHEY and SMNVEV (reference sequence). CDR3 sequence: CASSPFGGLGNTIYF. The CDR3 DNA sequence: TGTGCCAGCAGCCCTTTTGGGGGGCTCGGAAACACCATATATTTT.

This clonotype was picked up a small number of times. V usage is TRBV5-1 and J usage is TRBJ2-7; TRBD2 matches at 10 bases. The junction had 7 bases not matched to a gene; V was cut back by 5 bases and J by 5 bases. Germline loops: CDR1 SGHRS, CDR2 YFSETQ. This CDR3 comprises 14 residues. This CDR3 reads CASRISGRFDEQYF. In DNA, the CDR3 is TGCGCCAGCAGAATTAGCGGGAGGTTCGACGAGCAGTACTTC.

This clonotype was found many times. V gene TRBV20-1 combines with J gene TRBJ2-6; TRBD2 agrees at 7 bases. Trimming at V came to 6 bases and at J to 0 bases, leaving 8 bases not matched to a gene. This CDR3 spans 16 amino acids. Looked up from germline, CDR1 is DFQATT and CDR2 is SNEGSKA (reference sequence). CDR3 protein: CSAPRGVYSGANVLTF. The CDR3 DNA follows: TGCAGTGCCCCCCGGGGGGTCTACTCTGGGGCCAACGTCCTGACTTTC.